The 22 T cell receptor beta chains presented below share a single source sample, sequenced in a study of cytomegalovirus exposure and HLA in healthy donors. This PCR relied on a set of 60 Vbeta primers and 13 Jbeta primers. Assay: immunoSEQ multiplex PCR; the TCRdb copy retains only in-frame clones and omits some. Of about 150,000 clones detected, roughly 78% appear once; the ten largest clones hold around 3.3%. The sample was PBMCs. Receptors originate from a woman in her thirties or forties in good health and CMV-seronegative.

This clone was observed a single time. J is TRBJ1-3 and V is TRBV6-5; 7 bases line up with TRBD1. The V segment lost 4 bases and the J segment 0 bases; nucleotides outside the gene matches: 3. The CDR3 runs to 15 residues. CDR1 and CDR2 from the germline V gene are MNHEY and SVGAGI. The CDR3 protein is CASSLRDSSGNTIYF. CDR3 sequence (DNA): TGTGCCAGCAGTTTAAGGGACAGCTCTGGAAACACCATATATTTT.

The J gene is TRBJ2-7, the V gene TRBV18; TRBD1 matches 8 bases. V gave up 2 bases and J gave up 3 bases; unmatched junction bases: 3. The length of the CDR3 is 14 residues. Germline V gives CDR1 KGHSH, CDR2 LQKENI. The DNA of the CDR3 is TGTGCCAGCTCACCAACCGGGACAGGCTACGAGCAGTACTTC. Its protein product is CASSPTGTGYEQYF.

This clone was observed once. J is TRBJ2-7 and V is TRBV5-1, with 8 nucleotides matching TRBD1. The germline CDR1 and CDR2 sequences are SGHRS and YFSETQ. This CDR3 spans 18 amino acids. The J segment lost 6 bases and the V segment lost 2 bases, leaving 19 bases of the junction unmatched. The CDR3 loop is CASSFSLGQGRAVIEQYF. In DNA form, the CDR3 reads TGCGCCAGCAGCTTCTCCCTCGGACAGGGCCGTGCTGTTATCGAGCAGTACTTC.

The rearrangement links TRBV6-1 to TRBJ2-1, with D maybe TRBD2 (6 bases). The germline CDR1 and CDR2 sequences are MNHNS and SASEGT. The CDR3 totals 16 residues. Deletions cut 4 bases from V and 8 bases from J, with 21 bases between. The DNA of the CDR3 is TGTGCCAGCAGTGCAAGACTGGGGGGAACTGGGGATGAGCAGTTCTTC. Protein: CASSARLGGTGDEQFF.

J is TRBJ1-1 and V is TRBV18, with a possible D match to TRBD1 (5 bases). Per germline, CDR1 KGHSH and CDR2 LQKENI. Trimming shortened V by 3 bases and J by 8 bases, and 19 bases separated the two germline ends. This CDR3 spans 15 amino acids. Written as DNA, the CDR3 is TGTGCCAGCTCACCCCCAGACAGTCGGTCGGCGGAAGCTTTCTTT. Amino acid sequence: CASSPPDSRSAEAFF.

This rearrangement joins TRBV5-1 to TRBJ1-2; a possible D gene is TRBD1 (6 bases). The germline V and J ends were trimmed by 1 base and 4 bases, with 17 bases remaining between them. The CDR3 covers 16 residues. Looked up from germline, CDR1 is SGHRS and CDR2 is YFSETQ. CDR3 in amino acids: CASSLTPRQALYGYTF. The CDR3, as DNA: TGCGCCAGCAGCTTGACCCCGCGACAGGCTCTCTATGGCTACACCTTC. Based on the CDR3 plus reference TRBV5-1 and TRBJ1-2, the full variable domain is KAGVTQTPRYLIKTRGQQVTLSCSPISGHRSVSWYQQTPGQGLQFLFEYFSETQRNKGNFPGRFSGRQFSNSRSEMNVSTLELGDSALYLCASSLTPRQALYGYTFGSGTRLTVV.

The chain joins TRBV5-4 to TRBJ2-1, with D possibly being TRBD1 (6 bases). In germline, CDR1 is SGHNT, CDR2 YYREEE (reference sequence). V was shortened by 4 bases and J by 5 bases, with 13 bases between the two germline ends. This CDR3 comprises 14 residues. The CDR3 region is CASSIDGTNNEQFF. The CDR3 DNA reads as TGTGCCAGCAGCATCGACGGGACAAACAATGAGCAGTTCTTC.

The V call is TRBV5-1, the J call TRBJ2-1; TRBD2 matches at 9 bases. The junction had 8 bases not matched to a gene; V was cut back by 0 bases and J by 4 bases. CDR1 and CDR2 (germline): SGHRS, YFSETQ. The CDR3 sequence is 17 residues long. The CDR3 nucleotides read TGCGCCAGCAGCTTGGTAGCGGGGGTAATAGGGTACAATGAGCAGTTCTTC. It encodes CASSLVAGVIGYNEQFF.

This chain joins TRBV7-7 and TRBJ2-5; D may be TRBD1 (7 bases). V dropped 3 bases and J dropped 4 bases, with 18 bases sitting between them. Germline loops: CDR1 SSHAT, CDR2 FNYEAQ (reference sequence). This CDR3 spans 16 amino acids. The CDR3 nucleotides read TGTGCCAGCAGCTTGGCCGGGACAGCGGGCGGAGAGACCCAGTACTTC. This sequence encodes CASSLAGTAGGETQYF.

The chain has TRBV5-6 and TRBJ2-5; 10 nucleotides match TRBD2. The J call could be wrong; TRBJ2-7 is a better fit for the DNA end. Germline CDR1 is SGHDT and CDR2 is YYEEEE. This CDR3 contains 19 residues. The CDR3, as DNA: TGTGCCAGCAGCTTGGTCGTCGCTAGCGGGGGCCCATTATCCTACGAGCAGTACTTC. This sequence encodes CASSLVVASGGPLSYEQYF.

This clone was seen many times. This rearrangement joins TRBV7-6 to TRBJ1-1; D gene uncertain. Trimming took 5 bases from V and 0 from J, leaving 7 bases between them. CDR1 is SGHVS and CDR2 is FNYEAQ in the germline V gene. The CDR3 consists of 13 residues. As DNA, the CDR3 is TGTGCCAGCAGCGCGGACTTGAACACTGAAGCTTTCTTT. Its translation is CASSADLNTEAFF.

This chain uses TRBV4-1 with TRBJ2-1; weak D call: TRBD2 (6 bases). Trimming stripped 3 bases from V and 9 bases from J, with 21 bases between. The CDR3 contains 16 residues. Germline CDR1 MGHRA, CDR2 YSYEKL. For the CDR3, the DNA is TGCGCCAGCAGCCATTACCGGGACTCCCCGCTAGGTGAGCAGTTCTTC. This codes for CASSHYRDSPLGEQFF.

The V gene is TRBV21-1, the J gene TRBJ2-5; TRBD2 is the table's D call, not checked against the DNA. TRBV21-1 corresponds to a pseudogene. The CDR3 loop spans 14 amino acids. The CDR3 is CAIIGLAGGETQYF. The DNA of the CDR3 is TGTGCCATCATAGGACTAGCGGGAGGTGAGACCCAGTACTTC.

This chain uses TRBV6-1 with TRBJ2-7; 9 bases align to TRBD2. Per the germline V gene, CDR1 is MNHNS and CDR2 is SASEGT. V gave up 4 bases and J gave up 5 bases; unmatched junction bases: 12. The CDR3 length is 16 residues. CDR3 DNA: TGTGCCAGCAGTGTCCTAAATAGCGGGGGTACTGACGAGCAGTACTTC. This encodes CASSVLNSGGTDEQYF.

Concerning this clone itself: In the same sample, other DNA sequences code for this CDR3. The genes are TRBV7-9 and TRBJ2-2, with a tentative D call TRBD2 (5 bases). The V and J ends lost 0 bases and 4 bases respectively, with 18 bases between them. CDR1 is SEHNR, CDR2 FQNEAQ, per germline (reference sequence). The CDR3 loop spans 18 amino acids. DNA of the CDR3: TGTGCCAGCAGCTTAGCGCTCCCCTTAGCGATCGGCACCGGGGAGCTGTTTTTT. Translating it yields CASSLALPLAIGTGELFF.

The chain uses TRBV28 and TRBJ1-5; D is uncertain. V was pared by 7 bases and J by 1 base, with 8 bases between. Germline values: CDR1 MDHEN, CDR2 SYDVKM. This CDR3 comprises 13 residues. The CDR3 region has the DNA TGTGCCAGCACCATAAGCAGCAATCAGCCCCAGCATTTT. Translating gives CASTISSNQPQHF. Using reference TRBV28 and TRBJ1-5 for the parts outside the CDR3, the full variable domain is DVKVTQSSRYLVKRTGEKVFLECVQDMDHENMFWYRQDPGLGLRLIYFSYDVKMKEKGDIPEGYSVSREKKERFSLILESASTNQTSMYLCASTISSNQPQHFGDGTRLSIL.

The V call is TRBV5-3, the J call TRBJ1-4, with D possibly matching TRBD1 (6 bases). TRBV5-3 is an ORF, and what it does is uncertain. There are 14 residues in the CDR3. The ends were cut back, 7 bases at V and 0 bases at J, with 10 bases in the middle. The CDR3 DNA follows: TGTGCCAGACTGCGGACAGCAACTAATGAAAAACTGTTTTTT. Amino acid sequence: CARLRTATNEKLFF.

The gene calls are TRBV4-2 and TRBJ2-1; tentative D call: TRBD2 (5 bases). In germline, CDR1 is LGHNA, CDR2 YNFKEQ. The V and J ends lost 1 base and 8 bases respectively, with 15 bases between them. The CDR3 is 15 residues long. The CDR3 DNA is TGTGCCAGCAGCCAAGTCACCCCACTAGTCCATGAGCAGTTCTTC. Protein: CASSQVTPLVHEQFF.

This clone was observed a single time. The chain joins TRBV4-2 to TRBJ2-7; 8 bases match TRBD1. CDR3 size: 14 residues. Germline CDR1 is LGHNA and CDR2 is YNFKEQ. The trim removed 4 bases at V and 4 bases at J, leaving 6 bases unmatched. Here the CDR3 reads CASSRQGALYEQYF. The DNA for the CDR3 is TGTGCCAGCAGCCGCCAGGGGGCGCTTTACGAGCAGTACTTC.

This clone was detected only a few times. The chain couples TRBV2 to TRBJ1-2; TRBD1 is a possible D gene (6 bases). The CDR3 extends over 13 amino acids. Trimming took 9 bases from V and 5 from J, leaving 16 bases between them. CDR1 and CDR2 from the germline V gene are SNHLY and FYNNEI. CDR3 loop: CASYEQTGYGYTF. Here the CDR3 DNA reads TGTGCCAGTTACGAGCAGACAGGATATGGCTACACCTTC. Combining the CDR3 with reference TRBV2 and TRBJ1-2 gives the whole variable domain EPEVTQTPSHQVTQMGQEVILRCVPISNHLYFYWYRQILGQKVEFLVSFYNNEISEKSEIFDDQFSVERPDGSNFTLKIRSTKLEDSAMYFCASYEQTGYGYTFGSGTRLTVV.

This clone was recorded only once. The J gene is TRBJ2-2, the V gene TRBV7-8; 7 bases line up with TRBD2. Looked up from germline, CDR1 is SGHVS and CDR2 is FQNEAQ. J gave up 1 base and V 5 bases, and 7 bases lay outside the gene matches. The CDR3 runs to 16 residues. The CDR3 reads CASSPRGGGNTGELFF. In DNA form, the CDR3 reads TGTGCCAGCAGCCCCCGCGGGGGAGGGAACACCGGGGAGCTGTTTTTT.

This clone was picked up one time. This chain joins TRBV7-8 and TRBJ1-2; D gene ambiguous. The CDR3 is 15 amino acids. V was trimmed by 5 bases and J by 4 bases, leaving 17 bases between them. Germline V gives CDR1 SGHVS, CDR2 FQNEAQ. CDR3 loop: CASSRMTTGVYGYTF. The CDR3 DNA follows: TGTGCCAGCAGCCGGATGACTACCGGAGTCTATGGCTACACCTTC.